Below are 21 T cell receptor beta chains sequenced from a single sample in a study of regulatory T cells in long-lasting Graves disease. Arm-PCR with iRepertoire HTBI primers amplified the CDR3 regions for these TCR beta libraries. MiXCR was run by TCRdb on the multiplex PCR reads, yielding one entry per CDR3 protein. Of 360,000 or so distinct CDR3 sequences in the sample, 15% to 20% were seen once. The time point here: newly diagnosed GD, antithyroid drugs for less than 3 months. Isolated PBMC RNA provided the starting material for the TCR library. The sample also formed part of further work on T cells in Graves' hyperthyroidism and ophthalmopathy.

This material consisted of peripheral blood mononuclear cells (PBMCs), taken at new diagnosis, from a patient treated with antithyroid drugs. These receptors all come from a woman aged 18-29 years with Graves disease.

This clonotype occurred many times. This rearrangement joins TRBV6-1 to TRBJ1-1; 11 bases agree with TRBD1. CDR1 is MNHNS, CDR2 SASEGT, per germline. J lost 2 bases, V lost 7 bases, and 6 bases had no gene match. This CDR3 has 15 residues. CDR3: CASTGQGAGNTEAFF. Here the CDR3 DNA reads TGTGCCAGCACCGGACAGGGGGCAGGCAACACTGAAGCTTTCTTT.

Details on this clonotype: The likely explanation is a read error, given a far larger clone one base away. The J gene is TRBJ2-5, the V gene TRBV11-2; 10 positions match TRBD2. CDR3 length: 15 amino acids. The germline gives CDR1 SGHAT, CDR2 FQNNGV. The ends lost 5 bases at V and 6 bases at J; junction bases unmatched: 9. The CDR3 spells CASSSGSGLAKTQYF. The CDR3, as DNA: TGTGCCAGCAGCAGCGGATCGGGACTAGCGAAGACCCAGTACTTC.

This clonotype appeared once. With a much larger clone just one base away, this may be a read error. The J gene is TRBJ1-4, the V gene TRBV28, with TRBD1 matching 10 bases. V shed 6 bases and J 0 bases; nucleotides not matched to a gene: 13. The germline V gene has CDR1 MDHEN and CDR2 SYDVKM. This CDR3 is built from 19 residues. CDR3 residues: CASSPEYRDRGTTNEKLFF. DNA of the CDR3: TGTGCCAGCAGCCCCGAGTATAGGGACAGGGGCACAACTAATGAAAAACTGTTTTTT.

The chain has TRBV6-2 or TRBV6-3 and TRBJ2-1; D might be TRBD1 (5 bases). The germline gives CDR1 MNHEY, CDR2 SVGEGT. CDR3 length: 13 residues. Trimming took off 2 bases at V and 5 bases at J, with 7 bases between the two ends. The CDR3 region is CASSYGANNEQFF. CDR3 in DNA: TGTGCCAGCAGTTACGGGGCGAACAATGAGCAGTTCTTC.

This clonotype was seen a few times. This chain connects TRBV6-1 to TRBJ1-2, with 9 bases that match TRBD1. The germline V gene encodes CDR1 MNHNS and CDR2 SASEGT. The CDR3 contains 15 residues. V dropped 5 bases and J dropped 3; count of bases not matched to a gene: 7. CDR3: CASSPTGGADYGYTF. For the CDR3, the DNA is TGTGCCAGCAGTCCTACAGGGGGCGCAGACTATGGCTACACCTTC.

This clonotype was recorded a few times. The CDR3 sequence is CSVWDSQTYEQYF. DNA of the CDR3: TGCAGCGTGTGGGACAGTCAGACCTACGAGCAGTACTTC. The V call is TRBV29-1, the J call TRBJ2-7, with 7 bases aligning to TRBD1. This CDR3 is built from 13 residues. With 6 bases clipped from V and 2 bases from J, the junction kept 7 bases outside the gene matches. In germline, CDR1 is SQVTM, CDR2 ANQGSEA.

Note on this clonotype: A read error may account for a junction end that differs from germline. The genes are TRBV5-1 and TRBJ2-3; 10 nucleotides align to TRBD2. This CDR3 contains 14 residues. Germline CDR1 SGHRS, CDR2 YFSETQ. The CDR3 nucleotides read TGTGCCAGCAGGGACCAGCGGGGGGGCGGTACGCAGTATTTT. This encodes CASRDQRGGGTQYF.

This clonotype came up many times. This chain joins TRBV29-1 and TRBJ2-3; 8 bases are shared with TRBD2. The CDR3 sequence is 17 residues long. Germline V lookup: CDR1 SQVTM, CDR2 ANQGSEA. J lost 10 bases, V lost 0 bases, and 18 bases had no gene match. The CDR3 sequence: CSVEDRSPEGLVGAQYF. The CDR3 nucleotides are TGCAGCGTTGAAGATCGGTCCCCGGAGGGACTAGTCGGCGCGCAGTATTTT.

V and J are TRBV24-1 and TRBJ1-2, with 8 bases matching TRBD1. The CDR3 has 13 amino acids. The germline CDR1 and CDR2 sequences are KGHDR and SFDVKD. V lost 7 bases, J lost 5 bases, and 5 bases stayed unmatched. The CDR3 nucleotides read TGTGCCACCAGCCCAGGGGGCCGGTATGGCTACACCTTC. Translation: CATSPGGRYGYTF.

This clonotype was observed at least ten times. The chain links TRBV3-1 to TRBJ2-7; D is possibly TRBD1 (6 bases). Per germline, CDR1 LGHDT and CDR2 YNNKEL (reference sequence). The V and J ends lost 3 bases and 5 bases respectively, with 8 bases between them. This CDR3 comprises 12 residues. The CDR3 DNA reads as TGTGCCAGCAGCCATACAGGGAACGAGCAGTACTTC. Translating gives CASSHTGNEQYF.

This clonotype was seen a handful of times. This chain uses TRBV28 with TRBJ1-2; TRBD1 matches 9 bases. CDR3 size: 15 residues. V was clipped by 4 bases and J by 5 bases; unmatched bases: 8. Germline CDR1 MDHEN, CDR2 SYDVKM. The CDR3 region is CASSSYRGRRYGYTF. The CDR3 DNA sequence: TGTGCCAGCAGTTCCTACAGGGGGCGTCGGTATGGCTACACCTTC.

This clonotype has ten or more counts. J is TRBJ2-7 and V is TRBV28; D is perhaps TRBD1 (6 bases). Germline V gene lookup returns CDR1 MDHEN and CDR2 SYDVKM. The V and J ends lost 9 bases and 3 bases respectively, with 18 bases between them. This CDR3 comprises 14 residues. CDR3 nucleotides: TGTGCCAGTACCCGGGTGGGACACCTCTACGAGCAGTACTTC. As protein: CASTRVGHLYEQYF.

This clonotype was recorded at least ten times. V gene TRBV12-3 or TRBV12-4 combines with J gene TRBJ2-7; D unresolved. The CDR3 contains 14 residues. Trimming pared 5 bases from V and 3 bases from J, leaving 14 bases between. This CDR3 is CASSHEWGIYEQYF. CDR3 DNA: TGTGCCAGCAGTCACGAATGGGGAATCTACGAGCAGTACTTC.

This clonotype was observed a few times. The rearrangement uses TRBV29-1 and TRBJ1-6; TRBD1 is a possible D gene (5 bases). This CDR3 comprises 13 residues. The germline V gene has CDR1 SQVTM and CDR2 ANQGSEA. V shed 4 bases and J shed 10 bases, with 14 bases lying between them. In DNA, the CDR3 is TGCAGCGTTGGAGGGGACCCCTGGTCACCCCTCCACTTT. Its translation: CSVGGDPWSPLHF. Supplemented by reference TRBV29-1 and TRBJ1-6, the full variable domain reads SAVISQKPSRDICQRGTSLTIQCQVDSQVTMMFWYRQQPGQSLTLIATANQGSEATYESGFVIDKFPISRPNLTFSTLTVSNMSPEDSSIYLCSVGGDPWSPLHFGNGTRLTVT.

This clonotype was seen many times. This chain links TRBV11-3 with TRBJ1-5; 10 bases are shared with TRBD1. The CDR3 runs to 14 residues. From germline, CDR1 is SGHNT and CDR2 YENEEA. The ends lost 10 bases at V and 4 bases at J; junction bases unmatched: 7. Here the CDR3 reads CATNGQGVNQPQHF. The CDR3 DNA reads TGTGCCACCAATGGACAGGGGGTAAATCAGCCCCAGCATTTT.

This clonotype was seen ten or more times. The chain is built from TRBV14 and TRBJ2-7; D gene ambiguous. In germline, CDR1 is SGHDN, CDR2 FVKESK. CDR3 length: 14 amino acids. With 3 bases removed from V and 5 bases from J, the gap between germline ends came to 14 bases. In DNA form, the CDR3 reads TGTGCCAGCAGCCACCCCCCCAATCCCCACGAGCAGTACTTC. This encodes CASSHPPNPHEQYF.

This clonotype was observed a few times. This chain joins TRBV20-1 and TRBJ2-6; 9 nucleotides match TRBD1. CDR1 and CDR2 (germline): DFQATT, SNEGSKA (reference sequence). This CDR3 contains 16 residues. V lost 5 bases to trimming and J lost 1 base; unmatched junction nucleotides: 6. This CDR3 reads CSAWGQGSSGANVLTF. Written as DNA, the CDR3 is TGCAGTGCTTGGGGACAGGGATCTTCTGGGGCCAACGTCCTGACTTTC.

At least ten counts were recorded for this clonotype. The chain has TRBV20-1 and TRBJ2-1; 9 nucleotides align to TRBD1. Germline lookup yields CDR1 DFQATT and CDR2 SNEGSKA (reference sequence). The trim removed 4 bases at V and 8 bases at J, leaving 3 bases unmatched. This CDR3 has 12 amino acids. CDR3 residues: CSATDRGHEQFF. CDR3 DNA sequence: TGCAGTGCTACGGACAGGGGACATGAGCAGTTCTTC.

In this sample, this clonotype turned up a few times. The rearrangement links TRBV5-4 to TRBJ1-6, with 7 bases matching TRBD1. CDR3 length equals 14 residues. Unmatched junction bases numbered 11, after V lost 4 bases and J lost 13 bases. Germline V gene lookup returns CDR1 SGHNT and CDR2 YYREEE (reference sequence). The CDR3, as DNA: TGTGCCAGCAGCCTCTCGACAGGGACCCAGCCCCTCCACTTT. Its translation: CASSLSTGTQPLHF.

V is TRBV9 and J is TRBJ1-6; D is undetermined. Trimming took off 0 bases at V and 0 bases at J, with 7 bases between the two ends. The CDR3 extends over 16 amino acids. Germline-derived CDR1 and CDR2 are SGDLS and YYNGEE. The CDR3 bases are TGTGCCAGCAGCGTAGAGGGAAGCTCCTATAATTCACCCCTCCACTTT. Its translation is CASSVEGSSYNSPLHF.

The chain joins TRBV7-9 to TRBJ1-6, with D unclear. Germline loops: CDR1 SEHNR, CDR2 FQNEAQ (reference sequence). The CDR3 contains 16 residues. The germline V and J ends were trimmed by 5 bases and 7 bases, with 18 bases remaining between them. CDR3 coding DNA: TGTGCCAGCAGCGAACAACGTGGAGGAGGGAATTCACCCCTCCACTTT. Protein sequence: CASSEQRGGGNSPLHF.